Below, 26 T cell receptor beta chains from the same sample are listed, as sequenced in a study of blood T cell repertoires in COVID-19. Generated by immunoSEQ multiplex PCR, the TCRdb table keeps only in-frame clones and is missing some. The data hold 180,000 or so clones, with almost 85% observed a single time. The specimen was PBMCs or T cells enriched from blood (not recorded which). All receptors derive from a man aged 50-60 years who had recovered from COVID-19.

This clone is a singleton in its sample. The chain has TRBV7-9 and TRBJ1-6; a possible D gene is TRBD1 (6 bases). Germline CDR1 is SEHNR and CDR2 is FQNEAQ (reference sequence). Trimming removed 4 bases from V and 4 bases from J, with 8 bases in between. The CDR3 runs to 14 residues. Here the CDR3 DNA reads TGTGCCAGCAGCTCGGACAGTTATAATTCACCCCTCCACTTT. Translated: CASSSDSYNSPLHF.

This clone appeared a few times. This chain uses TRBV19 with TRBJ1-5; D might be TRBD1 (6 bases). CDR1 is LNHDA and CDR2 is SQIVND in the germline V gene (reference sequence). CDR3 length: 15 amino acids. V was shortened by 5 bases and J by 3 bases, with 14 bases between the two germline ends. In DNA, the CDR3 is TGTGCCAGTAGTTGGGGGGGCCTGGCCAATCAGCCCCAGCATTTT. Amino acids: CASSWGGLANQPQHF.

The V and J genes are TRBV13 and TRBJ2-1; 7 bases are shared with TRBD1. Germline V gives CDR1 PRHDT, CDR2 FYEKMQ (reference sequence). V was pared by 5 bases and J by 9 bases, with 7 bases of the junction left unmatched. This CDR3 has 13 residues. The CDR3 DNA is TGTGCCAGCAGCGCAACAGGGGTCAGTGAGCAGTTCTTC. It specifies CASSATGVSEQFF.

The chain has TRBV6-5 and TRBJ1-2; 8 nucleotides agree with TRBD1. CDR3 length: 14 residues. CDR1 is MNHEY, CDR2 SVGAGI, per germline. V was clipped by 5 bases and J by 9 bases; unmatched bases: 11. The DNA for the CDR3 is TGTGCCAGCAGTCCGACAGGGGTTGGTGAGAGCTACACCTTC. Its translation: CASSPTGVGESYTF.

V and J are TRBV5-1 and TRBJ2-3; TRBD1 agrees at 8 bases. The V gene end was trimmed by 6 bases and the J gene end by 1 base; junction bases not matched to a gene: 10. This CDR3 spans 16 amino acids. Germline lookup yields CDR1 SGHRS and CDR2 YFSETQ. The CDR3 here is CASTTQPGQGTDTQYF. The CDR3 DNA reads TGCGCCAGCACAACTCAACCGGGACAGGGCACAGATACGCAGTATTTT.

The gene calls are TRBV12-3 or TRBV12-4 and TRBJ2-7; D perhaps matches TRBD1 (5 bases). The CDR3 is 13 amino acids. V was trimmed by 4 bases and J by 8 bases, leaving 15 bases between them. The CDR3 sequence is CASSSPTEYKQYF. The CDR3 nucleotides are TGTGCCAGCAGTTCCCCGACAGAGTATAAGCAGTACTTC.

V and J are TRBV30 and TRBJ2-2, with a weak D call TRBD1 (6 bases). The germline V gene encodes CDR1 GTSNPN and CDR2 SVGIG (reference sequence). The ends were cut back, 8 bases at V and 7 bases at J, with 17 bases in the middle. This CDR3 is 13 amino acids long. The CDR3 region is CALGAGYGGELFF. As DNA, the CDR3 is TGTGCCCTGGGGGCAGGGTATGGCGGGGAGCTGTTTTTT.

The chain couples TRBV5-1 to TRBJ1-1, with 7 bases fitting TRBD1. Looked up from germline, CDR1 is SGHRS and CDR2 is YFSETQ. This CDR3 has 13 residues. With V trimmed by 3 bases and J by 7 bases, 6 bases remained unmatched. The CDR3 nucleotides read TGCGCCAGCAGCTACCGACAGGGTAGTGAAGCTTTCTTT. Its protein product is CASSYRQGSEAFF.

The chain is built from TRBV19 and TRBJ2-7, with 7 bases identical to TRBD1. Germline-derived CDR1 and CDR2 are LNHDA and SQIVND (reference sequence). J lost 0 bases, V lost 8 bases, and 16 bases had no gene match. This CDR3 region has 17 residues. Here the CDR3 reads CASSQHTSRGNSYEQYF. CDR3 nucleotides: TGTGCCAGTTCCCAACACACCTCCAGGGGGAACTCCTACGAGCAGTACTTC.

The chain is built from TRBV12-3 or TRBV12-4 and TRBJ1-5; no definite D call. V was cut by 4 bases and J by 12 bases, with 10 bases left in between. The length of the CDR3 is 11 residues. For the CDR3, the DNA is TGTGCCAGCAGTTGGGCCTCTGACCAGCATTTT. Its protein is CASSWASDQHF.

V usage is TRBV2 and J usage is TRBJ2-7; D may be TRBD2 (6 bases). The V end lost 4 bases, the J end lost 12 bases, and 16 bases lay between the germline ends. This CDR3 is built from 12 residues. From germline, CDR1 is SNHLY and CDR2 FYNNEI. CDR3 nucleotide sequence: TGTGCCAGCAGTGGGAGGGGAGCCAGTGGGTACTTC. Its protein product is CASSGRGASGYF.

This rearrangement joins TRBV5-5 to TRBJ2-7; D gene uncertain. CDR1 and CDR2 (germline): SGHKS, YYEKEE (reference sequence). The V end lost 0 bases, the J end lost 4 bases, and 14 bases lay between the germline ends. CDR3 length: 15 residues. CDR3 in DNA: TGTGCCAGCAGCTTGGTCAAGCCGTCCTTATACGAGCAGTACTTC. Translated, it gives CASSLVKPSLYEQYF.

The sample holds a few counts of this clone. This rearrangement joins TRBV6-5 to TRBJ2-7; tentatively, D is TRBD2 (6 bases). Per germline, CDR1 MNHEY and CDR2 SVGAGI. The CDR3 covers 15 residues. The V end lost 2 bases, the J end lost 5 bases, and 16 bases lay between the germline ends. The CDR3, as DNA: TGTGCCAGCAGTTACATAGCTAGCGCGAAGAACGAGCAGTACTTC. It codes for CASSYIASAKNEQYF.

The J gene is TRBJ1-4, the V gene TRBV28; 7 bases fit TRBD1. Trimming at V came to 6 bases and at J to 1 base, leaving 8 bases not matched to a gene. The CDR3 is made up of 16 amino acids. Germline V lookup: CDR1 MDHEN, CDR2 SYDVKM. CDR3: CASSPIGTVTNEKLFF. The CDR3 nucleotides read TGTGCCAGCAGCCCCATCGGGACAGTAACTAATGAAAAACTGTTTTTT.

The rearrangement joins TRBV6-4 to TRBJ2-2; D unresolved. Trimming stripped 4 bases from V and 1 base from J, with 4 bases between. The CDR3 is 13 residues long. CDR1 is MRHNA, CDR2 SNTAGT, per germline. This CDR3 is CASSVKNTGELFF. CDR3 DNA: TGTGCCAGCAGTGTTAAGAACACCGGGGAGCTGTTTTTT.

The CDR3: CASSDRGVNYGYTF. CDR3 in DNA: TGTGCCAGCTCCGACAGGGGGGTTAACTATGGCTACACCTTC. V gene TRBV18 combines with J gene TRBJ1-2; 9 nucleotides agree with TRBD1. Per germline, CDR1 KGHSH and CDR2 LQKENI. This CDR3 is 14 amino acids long. J was trimmed by 1 base and V by 6 bases; bases with no gene match: 3.

The genes are TRBV18 and TRBJ1-5; D remains ambiguous. Germline CDR1 KGHSH, CDR2 LQKENI. The CDR3 covers 14 residues. Trimming stripped 1 base from V and 1 base from J, with 5 bases between. The DNA of the CDR3 is TGTGCCAGCTCACCACGCACAAGCAATCAGCCCCAGCATTTT. It translates to CASSPRTSNQPQHF.

V gene TRBV30 combines with J gene TRBJ1-1, with D tentatively TRBD1 (5 bases). Per the germline V gene, CDR1 is GTSNPN and CDR2 is SVGIG (reference sequence). Trimming took 0 bases from V and 1 from J, leaving 6 bases between them. The CDR3 covers 13 residues. The CDR3 loop reads CAWSVQGNTEAFF. The CDR3 DNA is TGTGCCTGGAGTGTGCAGGGGAACACTGAAGCTTTCTTT.

This clone occurred once. The chain links TRBV4-1 to TRBJ1-3; 9 bases match TRBD1. CDR3 length equals 17 residues. With 0 bases clipped from V and 2 bases from J, the junction kept 5 bases outside the gene matches. CDR1 MGHRA and CDR2 YSYEKL come from the germline V gene. The CDR3 nucleotides read TGCGCCAGCAGCCAAGATTTGGGACAGGGTACTGGAAACACCATATATTTT. It translates to CASSQDLGQGTGNTIYF.

The chain employs TRBV5-6 and TRBJ2-5; the match to TRBD1 covers 9 bases. Germline V CDR1 and CDR2: SGHDT, YYEEEE. V gave up 4 bases and J gave up 1 base; unmatched junction bases: 2. This CDR3 region has 14 residues. The CDR3 sequence is CASSLGQGQETQYF. For the CDR3, the DNA is TGTGCCAGCAGCCTGGGACAGGGCCAAGAGACCCAGTACTTC.

A single count supports this clone. The chain recombines TRBV28 with TRBJ1-5, with D unresolved. Trimming removed 5 bases from V and 6 bases from J, with 11 bases in between. The CDR3 has 13 amino acids. Germline assignment: CDR1 MDHEN and CDR2 SYDVKM. For the CDR3, the DNA is TGTGCCAGCAGTCCGGTTCTCCCTCAGCCCCAGCATTTT. This codes for CASSPVLPQPQHF.

The chain joins TRBV18 to TRBJ2-5, with D maybe TRBD2 (5 bases). The CDR3 length is 17 residues. CDR1 and CDR2 from the germline V gene are KGHSH and LQKENI. Deletions cut 2 bases from V and 3 bases from J, with 19 bases between. DNA for the CDR3: TGTGCCAGCTCACCAGGTTTTACTAAGGGAGCCAAAGAGACCCAGTACTTC. Amino acids: CASSPGFTKGAKETQYF.

About this clone: Other DNA sequences in the sample encode the same CDR3. The V gene is TRBV28, the J gene TRBJ1-1; D is perhaps TRBD1 (5 bases). CDR3 length equals 14 residues. Trimming left V 3 bases short and J 0 bases short, with 8 bases between. The germline V gene has CDR1 MDHEN and CDR2 SYDVKM. The CDR3 DNA reads TGTGCCAGCAGTTTGGGGGGTATGAACACTGAAGCTTTCTTT. This translates into CASSLGGMNTEAFF.

V usage is TRBV6-5 and J usage is TRBJ2-7; tentatively, D is TRBD1 (6 bases). Germline CDR1 reads MNHEY; CDR2 reads SVGAGI. The CDR3 sequence is 16 residues long. V was cut by 0 bases and J by 1 base, with 13 bases left in between. In DNA form, the CDR3 reads TGTGCCAGCAGTTACTCCACACAGGGATCTTCCTACGAGCAGTACTTC. It codes for CASSYSTQGSSYEQYF.

The genes are TRBV7-2 and TRBJ2-2, with a possible D match to TRBD2 (6 bases). Trimming shortened V by 1 base and J by 5 bases, and 8 bases separated the two germline ends. The CDR3 covers 14 residues. Germline CDR1 SGHTA, CDR2 FQGNSA. CDR3 coding DNA: TGTGCCAGCAGCTTAGGCGGGGCTACCGGGGAGCTGTTTTTT. The encoded protein is CASSLGGATGELFF.

The sample holds a few counts of this clone. The CDR3 nucleotides read TGTGCCAGCAGCTTAATAGGACAGAATTCACCCCTCCACTTT. Amino acid sequence: CASSLIGQNSPLHF. This sequence joins TRBV11-2 and TRBJ1-6; D possibly corresponds to TRBD1 (6 bases). V lost 2 bases to trimming and J lost 7 bases, with 9 bases between them. Germline lookup yields CDR1 SGHAT and CDR2 FQNNGV. The length of the CDR3 is 14 residues.